The 17 T cell receptor beta chains below were found in one sample sequenced in a study of cytomegalovirus exposure and HLA in healthy donors (TCRdb year 2017). Library prep was done by the immunoSEQ multiplex PCR assay. For the multiplex PCR, a mixture combining 60 forward primers for TCR Vbeta segments and 13 reverse primers for TCR Jbeta segments was used. TCRdb holds this immuneACCESS table with in-frame rearrangements only. Some clones are missing; in checked studies, unresolved V genes explain under half, and the rest has no known cause. Across this sample there are about 170,000 clones, with 70% to 90% seen only once. The biggest ten clones account for about 2.5% of the sample. Specimen: PBMCs. The receptor source for this set is a man aged 25-40 years in good health and CMV-seropositive.

The chain links TRBV19 to TRBJ2-1; tentatively, D is TRBD1 (9 bases). CDR3 size: 14 residues. V lost 7 bases and J lost 9, with 19 bases in between. Germline CDR1 is LNHDA and CDR2 is SQIVND (reference sequence). DNA for the CDR3: TGTGCCAGTATAAGGTTAGCGGGACAGGGTGAGCAGTTCTTC. This encodes CASIRLAGQGEQFF.

This chain links TRBV5-1 with TRBJ2-2; 8 nucleotides match TRBD1. The CDR3 covers 16 residues. The V segment lost 0 bases and the J segment 1 base; nucleotides outside the gene matches: 2. The V gene's germline CDR1 is SGHRS and CDR2 YFSETQ. The CDR3 region has the DNA TGCGCCAGCAGCTTGGGTGGACAGGGGAACACCGGGGAGCTGTTTTTT. Protein product: CASSLGGQGNTGELFF. The variable domain in full, completed from reference TRBV5-1 and TRBJ2-2, reads KAGVTQTPRYLIKTRGQQVTLSCSPISGHRSVSWYQQTPGQGLQFLFEYFSETQRNKGNFPGRFSGRQFSNSRSEMNVSTLELGDSALYLCASSLGGQGNTGELFFGEGSRLTVL.

The sample holds one count of this clone. This chain joins TRBV13 and TRBJ1-3; D possibly corresponds to TRBD1 (6 bases). The CDR3 has 14 residues. From germline, CDR1 is PRHDT and CDR2 FYEKMQ (reference sequence). The V gene lost 1 base and the J gene lost 5 bases, with 9 bases spanning the gap. The CDR3 coding sequence is TGTGCCAGCAGCTTAGTGGGGACAAGAAACACCATATATTTT. It is translated as CASSLVGTRNTIYF.

V and J are TRBV19 and TRBJ1-1; D uncertain. This CDR3 has 13 residues. V was shortened by 4 bases and J by 1 base, with 7 bases between the two germline ends. The V gene's germline CDR1 is LNHDA and CDR2 SQIVND (reference sequence). The CDR3 DNA reads TGTGCCAGTAGTAGCTTCGGGAACACTGAAGCTTTCTTT. Protein product: CASSSFGNTEAFF.

The chain is built from TRBV4-3 and TRBJ2-5; 7 bases map to TRBD1. This CDR3 is built from 15 residues. Per germline, CDR1 LGHNA and CDR2 YSLEER. After removal of 4 bases from V and 5 bases from J, the junction contained 10 bases not matched to a gene. CDR3 sequence: CASSPRDRSGETQYF. DNA of the CDR3: TGCGCCAGCAGCCCCCGGGACAGAAGTGGGGAGACCCAGTACTTC.

The chain combines TRBV19 with TRBJ2-3; no clear D gene. Looked up from germline, CDR1 is LNHDA and CDR2 is SQIVND (reference sequence). V was trimmed by 5 bases and J by 9 bases, leaving 12 bases between them. The CDR3 is 12 residues long. CDR3 amino acids: CASSESELTQYF. The CDR3, as DNA: TGTGCCAGTAGTGAATCGGAGCTAACGCAGTATTTT.

J is TRBJ2-7 and V is TRBV5-6, with TRBD1 matching 9 bases. V dropped 7 bases and J dropped 0; count of bases not matched to a gene: 14. The CDR3 covers 17 residues. Germline V CDR1 and CDR2: SGHDT, YYEEEE. The CDR3 DNA follows: TGTGCCAGCGATGGGACAGGGTCTCGTCGGGGCTCCTACGAGCAGTACGTC. This translates into CASDGTGSRRGSYEQYV.

The chain joins TRBV27 to TRBJ1-6; 7 positions match TRBD1. The CDR3 is made up of 14 amino acids. Germline V gene data show CDR1 as MNHEY and CDR2 as SMNVEV (reference sequence). The trim removed 6 bases at V and 7 bases at J, leaving 6 bases unmatched. As DNA, the CDR3 is TGTGCCAGCAGCCCCGGGACAGAAAATTCACCCCTCCACTTT. It codes for CASSPGTENSPLHF.

V and J are TRBV19 and TRBJ1-1; 7 bases agree with TRBD1. This CDR3 region has 13 residues. The germline V gene has CDR1 LNHDA and CDR2 SQIVND (reference sequence). Trimming removed 5 bases from V and 4 bases from J; junction bases left unmatched: 4. CDR3 sequence reads: CASSYRGATEAFF. CDR3 DNA sequence: TGTGCCAGTAGTTACAGGGGCGCCACTGAAGCTTTCTTT.

The chain carries TRBV28 and TRBJ1-2, with 7 bases fitting TRBD1. The CDR3 spans 12 residues. Germline V lookup: CDR1 MDHEN, CDR2 SYDVKM. Unmatched junction bases numbered 5, after V lost 2 bases and J lost 11 bases. The CDR3 loop is CASSLLDRAYTF. The CDR3, as DNA: TGTGCCAGCAGTTTACTCGACAGGGCGTACACCTTC.

This clone was counted once. For the CDR3, the DNA is TGCAGCGTTGAAGAAGGGGCTCCGGGCAGCGGGAGAAAGAATGAGCAGTTCTTC. This codes for CSVEEGAPGSGRKNEQFF. This sequence joins TRBV29-1 and TRBJ2-1, with TRBD2 matching over 8 bases. This CDR3 has 18 residues. Germline CDR1 and CDR2: SQVTM and ANQGSEA. The ends lost 0 bases at V and 7 bases at J; junction bases unmatched: 17.

The chain joins TRBV18 to TRBJ2-7, with TRBD2 as a possible D gene (6 bases). The CDR3 is 19 amino acids. V was pared by 1 base and J by 3 bases, with 25 bases between. CDR1 is KGHSH, CDR2 LQKENI, per germline. CDR3 in amino acids: CASSPRGPEAGRAGYEQYV. The DNA of the CDR3 is TGTGCCAGCTCACCACGAGGCCCGGAAGCGGGCAGGGCTGGCTACGAGCAGTACGTC.

The chain carries TRBV30 and TRBJ2-5, with 11 bases that match TRBD1. The J call is uncertain, as TRBJ2-7 better fits the DNA end. CDR1 and CDR2 from the germline V gene are GTSNPN and SVGIG (reference sequence). CDR3 length: 14 amino acids. In nucleotides, the CDR3 is TGTGCCTGGAGGGGGACAGGGGGCTCCTACGAGCAGTACTTC. Protein sequence: CAWRGTGGSYEQYF.

Turning to this clone: This CDR3 is also generated by other DNA sequences in the sample. CDR3 DNA: TGTGCCAGCAGCTTAGGTACAGGGGGTCCCTACGAGCAGTACTTC. Encoded protein: CASSLGTGGPYEQYF. The chain employs TRBV7-2 and TRBJ2-7; TRBD1 agrees at 8 bases. CDR1 and CDR2 (germline): SGHTA, FQGNSA. The CDR3 runs to 15 residues. The J segment lost 2 bases and the V segment lost 1 base, leaving 4 bases of the junction unmatched.

This sequence joins TRBV2 and TRBJ2-7; TRBD1 aligns across 10 bases. J lost 5 bases, V lost 8 bases, and 6 bases had no gene match. This CDR3 region has 13 residues. CDR1 is SNHLY, CDR2 FYNNEI, per germline. DNA of the CDR3: TGTGCCAGCTTACGCGGGACAGGGGACGAGCAGTACTTC. Translating gives CASLRGTGDEQYF.

This clone was counted a few times. The chain employs TRBV5-1 and TRBJ1-4; D is perhaps TRBD1 (6 bases). The CDR3 is made up of 15 amino acids. Germline loops: CDR1 SGHRS, CDR2 YFSETQ. V lost 6 bases, J lost 3 bases, and 15 bases lay in between. CDR3 sequence: CASNLLGAANEKLFF. The CDR3 DNA reads as TGCGCCAGCAATTTATTGGGGGCAGCTAATGAAAAACTGTTTTTT.

The chain combines TRBV6-5 with TRBJ2-3, with TRBD2 identical over 7 bases. The CDR3 sequence is 15 residues long. Per the germline V gene, CDR1 is MNHEY and CDR2 is SVGAGI. V gave up 5 bases and J gave up 0 bases; unmatched junction bases: 5. CDR3 protein: CASSRLAASTDTQYF. CDR3 DNA: TGTGCCAGCAGTCGACTAGCTGCTAGCACAGATACGCAGTATTTT.